This T cell receptor beta chain emerged from a study of CD8 T cells in ankylosing spondylitis. Study observations and caveats: In ankylosing spondylitis patients, matched synovial fluid reportedly showed significant enrichment of disease-linked clones. One TCR beta motif, made up of several highly homologous variants, appeared characteristic of ankylosing spondylitis blood.

Scientists made TCR beta libraries using quantitative 5'-RACE with molecular barcodes. TCRdb reprocessed the 5' RACE reads via MiXCR and lists one record per CDR3 protein. The sample holds 250,000 or so distinct CDR3 sequences, about 10% seen once. This clonotype was picked up many times. What it recognizes is unknown. Material: blood, either unsorted or a sorted T cell fraction (not recorded which). The receptor comes from a male donor with ankylosing spondylitis or in good health (not recorded which).

CDR3 protein: CSASGVGWSTDTQYF. The CDR3, as DNA: TGCAGTGCTAGCGGTGTGGGATGGAGCACAGATACGCAGTATTTT. The chain uses TRBV20-1 and TRBJ2-3; D is unclear. The germline V gene has CDR1 DFQATT and CDR2 SNEGSKA (reference sequence). Trimming took 3 bases from V and 0 from J, leaving 13 bases between them. This CDR3 is built from 15 residues.